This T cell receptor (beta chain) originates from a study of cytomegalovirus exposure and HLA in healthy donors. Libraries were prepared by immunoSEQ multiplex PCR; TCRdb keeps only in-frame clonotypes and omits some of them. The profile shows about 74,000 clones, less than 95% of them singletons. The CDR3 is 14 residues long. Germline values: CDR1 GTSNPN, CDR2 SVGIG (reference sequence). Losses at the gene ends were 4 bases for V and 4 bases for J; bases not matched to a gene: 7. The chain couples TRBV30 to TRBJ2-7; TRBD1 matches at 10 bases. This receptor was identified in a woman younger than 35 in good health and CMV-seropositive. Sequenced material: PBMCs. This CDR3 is CAWTPTGGWYEQYF. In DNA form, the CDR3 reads TGTGCCTGGACCCCGACAGGGGGCTGGTACGAGCAGTACTTC.